This T cell receptor (beta chain) is drawn from a study of T cells expressing NK-cell markers. Study at large: Repertoires of TCR beta were obtained from T cells sorted as CD3+CD56+NKG2C+, CD3+CD56+NKG2C- and CD3+CD56-NKG2C+. Broader study findings: Also leading the CD3+CD56-NKG2C+ fraction in several donors were these clonotypes.

TCRdb reanalyzed the 5' RACE reads and collapses them to one entry per CDR3 protein, without DNA. This sample contains tens of thousands of distinct CDR3 sequences. Points on this clonotype: As yet, its antigen is unknown.

CDR1 is SSHAT, CDR2 FNYEAQ, per germline (reference sequence). The CDR3 runs to 15 residues. Sequenced: blood T cells: a sorted CD56 or NKG2C T cell subset, CD4+ or CD8+ T cells, or bulk PBMC T cells (not recorded which). The sequence came from a woman aged 18-70 years in good health. The chain has TRBV7-7 and TRBJ2-1; the TRBD2 assignment by TCRdb is unverifiable without DNA. The CDR3 reads CASSTSDGSYNEQFF.